This TCR beta chain originates from a study of patients and donors after allogeneic stem cell transplantation. TCRdb itself ran the RT-PCR reads through MiXCR, one entry per CDR3 protein. The table records about a million distinct CDR3 sequences, about a sixth of them present only once. V lost 2 bases, J lost 6 bases, and 16 bases lay in between. The length of the CDR3 is 15 residues. Germline CDR1 ENHRY, CDR2 SYGVKD. The source of this sequence is a human donor who was either an allogeneic HSCT recipient or a stem cell or donor lymphocyte infusion donor (not recorded which). It is not recorded whose cells these are; they may come from a transplant donor. The chain has TRBV10-3 and TRBJ1-2; D gene unclear. Sequencing was done on a sample of blood, either unsorted or a sorted T cell fraction (not recorded which). The CDR3 bases are TGTGCCATCAGTGAGGCGAGTGGTCGCGGGGATGGCTACACCTTC. Amino acids: CAISEASGRGDGYTF.